Given below is one T cell receptor (beta chain) in context. Its antigen is not known. The data are from a study of cytomegalovirus exposure and HLA in healthy donors. Study-level points and caveats: A link between a missense DCLRE1C variant and TCR beta V- and J-gene trimming emerged from a later analysis.

PCR amplification relied on 60 Vbeta primers (plus 13 Jbeta primers). TCRdb keeps only in-frame clones here, not all; method: immunoSEQ multiplex PCR. The sample has 150,000 or so clones, roughly 82% seen once. The clonotype originates from a woman between 50 and 59 years old in good health and CMV-seropositive. The sample taken for sequencing was PBMCs.

The DNA of the CDR3 is TGTGCCAGCAGTCCTGCGGCAGGGGGGGGCTACACCTTC. Translation: CASSPAAGGGYTF. V gene TRBV7-2 combines with J gene TRBJ1-2; 7 nucleotides line up with TRBD1. Germline CDR1 reads SGHTA; CDR2 reads FQGNSA. After removal of 6 bases from V and 8 bases from J, the junction contained 9 bases not matched to a gene. CDR3 length: 13 residues.